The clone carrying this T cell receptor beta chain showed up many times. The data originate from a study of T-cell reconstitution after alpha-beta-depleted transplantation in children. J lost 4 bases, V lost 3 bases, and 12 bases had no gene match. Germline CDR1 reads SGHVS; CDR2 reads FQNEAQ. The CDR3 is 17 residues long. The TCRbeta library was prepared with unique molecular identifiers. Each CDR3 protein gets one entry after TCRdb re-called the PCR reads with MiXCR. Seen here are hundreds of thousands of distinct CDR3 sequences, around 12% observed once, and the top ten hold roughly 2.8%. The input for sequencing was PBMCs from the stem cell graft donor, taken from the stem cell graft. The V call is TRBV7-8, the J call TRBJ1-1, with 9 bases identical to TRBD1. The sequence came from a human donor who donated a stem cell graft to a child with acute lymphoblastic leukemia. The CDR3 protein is CASSFRPGTGRATEAFF. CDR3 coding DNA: TGTGCCAGCAGCTTTCGTCCCGGGACAGGGAGAGCCACTGAAGCTTTCTTT.